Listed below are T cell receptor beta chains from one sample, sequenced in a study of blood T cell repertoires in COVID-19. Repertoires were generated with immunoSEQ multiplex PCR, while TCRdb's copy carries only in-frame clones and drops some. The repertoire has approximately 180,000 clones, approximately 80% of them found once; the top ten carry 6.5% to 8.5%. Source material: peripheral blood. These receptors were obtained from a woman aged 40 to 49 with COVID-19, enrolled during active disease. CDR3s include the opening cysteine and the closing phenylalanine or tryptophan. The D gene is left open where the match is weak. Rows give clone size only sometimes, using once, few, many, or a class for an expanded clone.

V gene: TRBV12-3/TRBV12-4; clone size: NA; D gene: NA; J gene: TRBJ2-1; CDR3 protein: CASSSSAGHEQFF; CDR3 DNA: TGTGCCAGCAGTTCATCAGCGGGCCATGAGCAGTTCTTC
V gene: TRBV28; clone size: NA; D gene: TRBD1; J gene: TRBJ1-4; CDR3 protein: CASSWTGFDEKLFF; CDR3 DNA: TGTGCCAGCAGTTGGACAGGTTTCGATGAAAAACTGTTTTTT
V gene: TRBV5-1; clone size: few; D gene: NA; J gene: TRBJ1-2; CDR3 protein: CASSLEQGLYGYTF; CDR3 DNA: TGCGCCAGCAGCCTAGAACAGGGCCTCTATGGCTACACCTTC
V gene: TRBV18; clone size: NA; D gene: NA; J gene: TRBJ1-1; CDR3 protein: CASSPGLHTEAFF; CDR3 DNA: TGTGCCAGCTCCCCTGGACTACATACTGAAGCTTTCTTT
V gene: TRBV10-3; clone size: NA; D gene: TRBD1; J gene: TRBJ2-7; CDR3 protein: CATKSGDRGAEQYF; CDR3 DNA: TGTGCCACCAAATCGGGGGACAGGGGGGCCGAGCAGTACTTC
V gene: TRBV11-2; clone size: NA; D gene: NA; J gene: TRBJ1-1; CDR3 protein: CASSLRPGLDTEAFF; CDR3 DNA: TGTGCCAGCAGCTTACGCCCAGGGTTGGATACTGAAGCTTTCTTT
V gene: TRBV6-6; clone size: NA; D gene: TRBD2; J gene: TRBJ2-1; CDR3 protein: CASRGLDGNEQFF; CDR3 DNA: TGTGCCAGCAGAGGACTAGACGGCAATGAGCAGTTCTTC
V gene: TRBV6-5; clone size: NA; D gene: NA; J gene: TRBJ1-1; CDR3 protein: CASSPQSGKGGEAFF; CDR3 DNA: TGTGCCAGCAGCCCCCAATCGGGGAAGGGTGGGGAAGCTTTCTTT
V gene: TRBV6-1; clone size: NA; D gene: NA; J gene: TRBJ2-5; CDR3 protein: CASSEAWGGRETQYF; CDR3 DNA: TGTGCCAGCAGTGAAGCATGGGGGGGCCGTGAGACCCAGTACTTC
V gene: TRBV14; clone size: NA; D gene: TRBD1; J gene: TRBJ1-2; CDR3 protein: CASSQDLTGVRYGYTF; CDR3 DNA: TGTGCCAGCAGCCAAGATTTAACAGGGGTGCGCTATGGCTACACCTTC
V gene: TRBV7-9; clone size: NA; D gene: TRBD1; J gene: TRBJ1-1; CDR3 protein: CASSTGTGMNTEAFF; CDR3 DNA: TGTGCCAGCAGTACTGGGACAGGGATGAACACTGAAGCTTTCTTT
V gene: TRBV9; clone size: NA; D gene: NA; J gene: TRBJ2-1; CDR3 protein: CASSPLRESYNEQFF; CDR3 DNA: TGTGCCAGCAGCCCTTTACGGGAGTCTTACAATGAGCAGTTCTTC
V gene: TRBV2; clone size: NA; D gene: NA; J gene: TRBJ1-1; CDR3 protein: CASSEGEWNTEAFF; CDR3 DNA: TGTGCCAGCAGTGAAGGAGAGTGGAACACTGAAGCTTTCTTT
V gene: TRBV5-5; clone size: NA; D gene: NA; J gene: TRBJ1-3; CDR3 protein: CASSLIQGYSGNTIYF; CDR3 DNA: TGTGCCAGCAGCTTAATCCAGGGCTACTCTGGAAACACCATATATTTT